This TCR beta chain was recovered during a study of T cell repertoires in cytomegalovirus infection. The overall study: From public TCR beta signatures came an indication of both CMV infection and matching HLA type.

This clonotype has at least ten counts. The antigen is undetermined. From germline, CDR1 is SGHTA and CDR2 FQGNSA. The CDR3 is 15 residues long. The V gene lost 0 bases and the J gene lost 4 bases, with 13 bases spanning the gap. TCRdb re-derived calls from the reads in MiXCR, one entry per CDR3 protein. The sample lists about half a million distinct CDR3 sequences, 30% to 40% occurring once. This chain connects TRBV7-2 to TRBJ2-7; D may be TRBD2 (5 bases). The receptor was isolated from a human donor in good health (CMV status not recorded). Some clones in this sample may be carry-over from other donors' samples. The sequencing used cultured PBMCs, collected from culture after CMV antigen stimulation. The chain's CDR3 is CASSLAGAGGYEQYV. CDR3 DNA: TGTGCCAGCAGCTTAGCCGGTGCGGGTGGTTACGAGCAGTACGTC.